Listed below are T cell receptor beta chains from one sample, sequenced in a study of cytomegalovirus exposure and HLA in healthy donors. TCRdb's copy holds only in-frame clones and misses some; the assay was immunoSEQ multiplex PCR. The sample holds about 200,000 clones, over 60% seen once. The specimen sequenced was PBMCs. The receptors were sampled from a woman aged 35 to 49 in good health and CMV-seronegative. The CDR3 runs from the conserved cysteine through the conserved F or W. The D gene is left open where the match is weak. Where a row states a size, it is once, few, many or the class of an expanded clone; other rows omit it.

V	D	size	J	DNA	CDR3
TRBV4-2	TRBD1	.	TRBJ2-6	TGTGCCAGCAGCCTCTCCGGGACAGGGGGCTTCCCTGGGGCCAACGTCCTGACTTTC	CASSLSGTGGFPGANVLTF
TRBV10-3	.	.	TRBJ2-2	TGTGCCATCGGGGGCAGGGTCGATGGCGGGGAGCTGTTTTTT	CAIGGRVDGGELFF
TRBV11-3	.	.	TRBJ1-2	TGTGCCAGCAGCCGCGGCCAGCAACTCGGCTACACCTTC	CASSRGQQLGYTF
TRBV6-4	TRBD2	.	TRBJ2-3	TGTGCCAGCAGTGGGGGGCTAGCGGGAGATACGCAGTATTTT	CASSGGLAGDTQYF
TRBV7-6	TRBD1	.	TRBJ2-5	TGTGCCAGCACCATAGGGGCCGGACAGGGGGAAGAGACCCAGTACTTC	CASTIGAGQGEETQYF
TRBV19	.	.	TRBJ1-1	TGTGCCAGTAGTATCCCGGGGTACAACGCTGAAGCTTTCTTT	CASSIPGYNAEAFF
TRBV29-1	TRBD2	.	TRBJ2-7	TGCAGCGTTGAATTACTGCGGGGGTCGGGTACCTACGAGCAGTACTTC	CSVELLRGSGTYEQYF
TRBV6-1	TRBD1	.	TRBJ2-7	TGTGCCAGCAGTGGATACAGGGGGGCACCCTACGAGCAGTACTTC	CASSGYRGAPYEQYF
TRBV5-1	.	.	TRBJ1-1	TGCGCCAGCAGCTTGTTTAGTGCGCCGCGAACTAGTGAAGCTTTCTTT	CASSLFSAPRTSEAFF
TRBV2	TRBD1	.	TRBJ1-2	TGTGCCAGCAGTCCATCGACAGGGTATTATGGCTACACCTTC	CASSPSTGYYGYTF
TRBV5-8	.	.	TRBJ2-7	TGTGCCAGCAGCTTGGTGTCAAGCGAGTACTTC	CASSLVSSEYF
TRBV27	.	few	TRBJ1-4	TGTGCCAGCAGCACACGCCGCGACAGCAGTAATGAAAAACTGTTTTTT	CASSTRRDSSNEKLFF
TRBV5-1	TRBD2	.	TRBJ2-5	TGCGCCAGCAATCCCGGGAGGCAAACAGAGACCCAGTACTTC	CASNPGRQTETQYF
TRBV7-8	TRBD1	.	TRBJ1-4	TGTGCCAGCAGCCTGGACAGGGTGGGCGAAAAACTGTTTTTT	CASSLDRVGEKLFF
TRBV18	.	.	TRBJ1-2	TGTGCCAGCTCAGGGGGCCTAAACTATGGCTACACCTTC	CASSGGLNYGYTF
TRBV30	.	.	TRBJ1-3	TGTGCCTGGAGTAGGAGCGTCGGAAACGCCATATATTTT	CAWSRSVGNAIYF
TRBV5-8	.	.	TRBJ2-1	TGTGCCAGCAGCCTCGGCGGGAAAACCTACAATGAGCAGTTCTTC	CASSLGGKTYNEQFF
TRBV7-2	TRBD1	few	TRBJ2-1	TGTGCCAGCAGTTTCGGGACAGGGTACAATGAGCAGTTCTTC	CASSFGTGYNEQFF
TRBV27	.	once	TRBJ2-1	TGTGCCAGCAGTTTATCTGAGGGGGTCAATGAGCAGTTCTTC	CASSLSEGVNEQFF
TRBV12-5	.	.	TRBJ2-3	TGTGCTAGTGGTTCGTTGGATACGCAGTATTTT	CASGSLDTQYF
TRBV2	TRBD2	.	TRBJ2-5	TGTGCCAGCAGGCCGGGACTAGCGGGGAAAGAGACCCAGTACTTC	CASRPGLAGKETQYF
TRBV27	.	once	TRBJ1-5	TGTGCCAGCAGTTTAGGGCAGGGCAAAGGGGACAATCAGCCCCAGCATTTT	CASSLGQGKGDNQPQHF
TRBV29-1	.	.	TRBJ1-2	TGCAGCGTCCTATCCGGGGGGGGCTACACCTTC	CSVLSGGGYTF
TRBV7-6	.	.	TRBJ1-2	TGTGCCACCTCACCAAGAACGGAGGCCTTTAACTATGGCTACACCTTC	CATSPRTEAFNYGYTF
TRBV7-9	.	.	TRBJ1-2	TGTGCCAGCAGCTCGCAGGCCCCAGGACTCTATGGCTACACCTTC	CASSSQAPGLYGYTF
TRBV19	.	.	TRBJ2-6	TGTGCCAGTAGTACCCAAGGGATGGGGAGACCTGGGGCCAACGTCCTGACTTTC	CASSTQGMGRPGANVLTF